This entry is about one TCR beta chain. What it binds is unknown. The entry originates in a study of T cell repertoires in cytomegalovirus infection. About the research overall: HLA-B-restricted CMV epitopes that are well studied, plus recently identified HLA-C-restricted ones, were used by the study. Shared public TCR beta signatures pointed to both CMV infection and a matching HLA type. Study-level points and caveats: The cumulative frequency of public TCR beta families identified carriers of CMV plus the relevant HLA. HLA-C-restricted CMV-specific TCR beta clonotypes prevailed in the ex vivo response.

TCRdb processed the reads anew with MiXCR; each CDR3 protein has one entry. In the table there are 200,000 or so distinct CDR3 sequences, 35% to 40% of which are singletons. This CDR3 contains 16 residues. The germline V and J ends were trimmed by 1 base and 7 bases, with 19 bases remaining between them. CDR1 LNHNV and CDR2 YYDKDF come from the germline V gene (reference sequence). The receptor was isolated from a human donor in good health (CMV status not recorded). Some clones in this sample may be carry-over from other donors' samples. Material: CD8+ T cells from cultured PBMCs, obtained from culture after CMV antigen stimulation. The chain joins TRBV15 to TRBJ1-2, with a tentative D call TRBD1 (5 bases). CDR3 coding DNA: TGTGCCACCAGCAGAGTCGTCGTGGCGGGGGAGAGTGGCTACACCTTC. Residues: CATSRVVVAGESGYTF.